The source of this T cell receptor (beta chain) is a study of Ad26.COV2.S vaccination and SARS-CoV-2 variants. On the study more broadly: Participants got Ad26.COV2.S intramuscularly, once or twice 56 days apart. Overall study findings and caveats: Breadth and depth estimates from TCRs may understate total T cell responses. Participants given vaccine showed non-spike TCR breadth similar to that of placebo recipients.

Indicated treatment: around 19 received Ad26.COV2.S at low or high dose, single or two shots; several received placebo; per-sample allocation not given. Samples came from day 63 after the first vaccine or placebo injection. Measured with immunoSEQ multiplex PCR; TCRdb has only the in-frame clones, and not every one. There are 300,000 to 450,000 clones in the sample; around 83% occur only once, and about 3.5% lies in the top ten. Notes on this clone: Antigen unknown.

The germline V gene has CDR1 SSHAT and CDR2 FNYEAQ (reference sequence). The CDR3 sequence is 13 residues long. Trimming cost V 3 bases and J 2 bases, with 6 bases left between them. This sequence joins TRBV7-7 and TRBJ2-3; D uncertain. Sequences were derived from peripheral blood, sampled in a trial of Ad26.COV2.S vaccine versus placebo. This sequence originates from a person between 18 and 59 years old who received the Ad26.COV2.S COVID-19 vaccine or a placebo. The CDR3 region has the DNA TGTGCCAGCAGCTTCGCGGTCACAGATACGCAGTATTTT. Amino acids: CASSFAVTDTQYF.